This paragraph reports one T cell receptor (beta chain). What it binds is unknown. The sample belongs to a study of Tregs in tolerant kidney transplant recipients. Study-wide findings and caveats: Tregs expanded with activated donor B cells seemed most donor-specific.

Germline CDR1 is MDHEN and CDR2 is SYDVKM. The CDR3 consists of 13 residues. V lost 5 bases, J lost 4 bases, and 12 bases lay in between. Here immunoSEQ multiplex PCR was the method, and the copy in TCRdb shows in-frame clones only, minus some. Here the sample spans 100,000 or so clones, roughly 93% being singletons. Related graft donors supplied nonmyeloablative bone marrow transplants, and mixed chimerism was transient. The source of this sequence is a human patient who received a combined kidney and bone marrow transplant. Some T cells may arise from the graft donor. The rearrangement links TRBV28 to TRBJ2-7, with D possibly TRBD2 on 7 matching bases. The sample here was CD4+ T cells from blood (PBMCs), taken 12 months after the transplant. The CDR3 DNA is TGTGCCAGCAGTGGGGGGGCCTTATACGAGCAGTACTTC. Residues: CASSGGALYEQYF.